One sample yielded the 3 T cell receptor beta chains listed below, sequenced in a study of shared clonotypes between healthy human individuals. Clones were sequenced by immunoSEQ multiplex PCR, and TCRdb holds only the in-frame ones, with some missing. The sample yields roughly 2.5 million clones, about 92% seen once. The sample taken for sequencing was naive CD4+ T cells sorted from blood. Subset described: CD45RA+ positively selected. Receptor source: a man aged 18 to 29 in good health.

The genes are TRBV7-9 and TRBJ1-1, with 8 positions matching TRBD1. Unmatched junction bases numbered 2, after V lost 11 bases and J lost 0 bases. In germline, CDR1 is SEHNR, CDR2 FQNEAQ (reference sequence). CDR3 length equals 12 residues. Here the CDR3 DNA reads TGTGCCCAGACAGGGGTGAACACTGAAGCTTTCTTT. Protein sequence: CAQTGVNTEAFF.

Here the CDR3 DNA reads TGTGCCAGCAGCGTTGGGGCGGATTTCAATGAGCAGTTCTTC. Amino acids: CASSVGADFNEQFF. The chain is built from TRBV7-2 and TRBJ2-1, with D maybe TRBD1 (5 bases). V lost 5 bases, J lost 6 bases, and 14 bases lay in between. This CDR3 is 14 amino acids long. The germline CDR1 and CDR2 sequences are SGHTA and FQGNSA.

J is TRBJ2-7 and V is TRBV6-5, with D possibly matching TRBD2 (5 bases). Germline V CDR1 and CDR2: MNHEY, SVGAGI. The V gene lost 5 bases and the J gene lost 1 base, with 15 bases spanning the gap. CDR3 length: 15 residues. This CDR3 reads CASSKSAAYSYEQYF. The CDR3 bases are TGTGCCAGCAGTAAATCAGCGGCCTATTCCTACGAGCAGTACTTC.